The clone carrying this T cell receptor beta chain was detected a few times. The target antigen is unknown. The CDR3 is 16 amino acids. Looked up from germline, CDR1 is SGHVS and CDR2 is FQNEAQ. V lost 1 base and J lost 2, with 14 bases in between. The sample is drawn from a study of T cell repertoires in cytomegalovirus infection. About the research overall: Both a matching HLA type and CMV infection were indicated by public TCR beta signatures.

Overall study findings and caveats: The study found HLA-C-restricted CMV-specific TCR beta clonotypes dominating the ex vivo response. Of the TCR beta families, the public ones yielded a cumulative frequency that identified carriers of CMV plus the relevant HLA.

A single record per CDR3 protein comes from TCRdb applying MiXCR to the reads. Here the sample spans approximately 170,000 distinct CDR3 sequences, about 15% being singletons. V and J are TRBV7-8 and TRBJ2-5, with TRBD1 as a possible D gene (7 bases). The sequence derives from a human donor in good health (CMV status not recorded). Some clones in this sample may be carry-over from other donors' samples. Source material: CD8+ T cells from PBMCs. The CDR3 DNA follows: TGTGCCAGCAGCTTAGTAGGCAGGGGGGAACAAGAGACCCAGTACTTC. It specifies CASSLVGRGEQETQYF.